The 24 T cell receptor beta chains in this list originate from one sample, sequenced in a study of tumor-infiltrating lymphocytes in glioblastoma multiforme. Three nested ARM-PCR rounds with V-beta and C-beta primers built TCRB libraries. TCRdb passed the multiplex PCR reads through MiXCR, listing each CDR3 protein once. The sample has some 15,000 distinct CDR3 sequences; approximately 71% are singletons. What was sequenced was brain tumor tissue. These receptors all come from a male donor with glioblastoma.

CDR3: CASSASRGATSMQYF. The CDR3 nucleotides read TGTGCCAGCAGTGCTTCCCGGGGGGCCACAAGTATGCAGTATTTT. The chain carries TRBV6-4 and TRBJ2-3; possible D gene TRBD2, 7 bases. The germline CDR1 and CDR2 sequences are MRHNA and SNTAGT. The CDR3 contains 15 residues. V was shortened by 4 bases and J by 11 bases, with 22 bases between the two germline ends.

This clonotype was observed a handful of times. The rearrangement joins TRBV11-2 to TRBJ1-4, with 9 bases lining up with TRBD1. The CDR3 runs 15 residues. Germline-derived CDR1 and CDR2 are SGHAT and FQNNGV. The V segment lost 5 bases and the J segment 7 bases; nucleotides outside the gene matches: 8. The CDR3 region is CASSKIGTGFEKLFF. The CDR3, as DNA: TGTGCCAGCAGCAAAATTGGGACAGGGTTTGAAAAACTGTTTTTT.

To note about this clonotype: At one end, the junction sequence differs from germline, possibly due to a read error. This rearrangement joins TRBV11-3 to TRBJ2-1; 11 positions match TRBD2. This CDR3 is 20 amino acids long. Germline V gene data show CDR1 as SGHNT and CDR2 as YENEEA. Here the CDR3 reads CASSPGLSSGASGRNNEQFF. CDR3 DNA sequence: TGTGCCAGCAGCCCGGGCTTAAGCTCTGGGGCTAGCGGGAGGAACAATGAGCAGTTTTTC.

This rearrangement joins TRBV20-1 to TRBJ2-3; D possibly corresponds to TRBD2 (5 bases). The CDR3 is 16 amino acids. Per germline, CDR1 DFQATT and CDR2 SNEGSKA (reference sequence). Trimming took 2 bases from V and 3 from J, leaving 18 bases between them. CDR3 region: CSARIETPSGTDTQYF. In DNA, the CDR3 is TGCAGTGCTAGAATCGAGACACCCTCGGGGACAGATACGCAGTATTTT.

The rearrangement links TRBV20-1 to TRBJ1-2; D not resolved. V was clipped by 0 bases and J by 1 base, with 24 bases between them. CDR1 DFQATT and CDR2 SNEGSKA come from the germline V gene (reference sequence). This CDR3 region has 19 residues. The CDR3 region has the DNA TGCAGTGCTAGAGATAATTTTTCCCCGGCGAATGCGATTAACTATGGCTACACCTTC. This sequence encodes CSARDNFSPANAINYGYTF.

This clonotype was seen just once. Mismatch with germline at one junction end may stem from a read error. The chain recombines TRBV20-1 with TRBJ1-6; TRBD1 matches at 9 bases. Germline V CDR1 and CDR2: DFQATT, SNEGSKA (reference sequence). The CDR3 spans 13 residues. CDR3 sequence: CSTSTGGDSHLHF. The CDR3 DNA sequence: TGCAGCACCTCGACAGGGGGGGATTCACACCTCCACTTC.

J is TRBJ2-3 and V is TRBV29-1; the D gene is possibly TRBD2 (6 bases). Germline assignment: CDR1 SQVTM and CDR2 ANQGSEA. The length of the CDR3 is 13 residues. The CDR3 is CSAAGTRTDTQYF. In DNA form, the CDR3 reads TGCAGTGCAGCCGGGACTCGCACAGATACGCAGTATTTT.

V is TRBV29-1 and J is TRBJ2-7, with a weak D call TRBD2 (6 bases). Trimming pared 0 bases from V and 6 bases from J, leaving 21 bases between. Germline loops: CDR1 SQVTM, CDR2 ANQGSEA. This CDR3 contains 16 residues. The CDR3 sequence is CSVEEAGNQPSREQYF. The CDR3 region has the DNA TGCAGCGTTGAAGAGGCGGGAAATCAGCCGTCCCGCGAGCAGTACTTC.

This clonotype was observed a single time. This sequence joins TRBV6-1 and TRBJ2-1, with no clear D. The ends were cut back, 2 bases at V and 9 bases at J, with 20 bases in the middle. Germline CDR1 is MNHNS and CDR2 is SASEGT. This CDR3 spans 16 amino acids. The CDR3 nucleotides read TGTGCCAGCAGTGAAAGGCGCACACCCATCCCCGCTGAGCAGTTCTTC. It translates to CASSERRTPIPAEQFF.

In regard to this clonotype: Given a much more abundant clone one base away, this may be a read error. This chain uses TRBV6-5 with TRBJ2-2, with 7 bases identical to TRBD1. Trimming took 2 bases from V and 9 from J; bases not matched to a gene: 3. The CDR3 has 13 residues. Germline CDR1 reads MNHEY; CDR2 reads SVGAGI. Here the CDR3 DNA reads TGTGCCAGCAGTTACAAGGGGGCCAGGGAGCTGTTTTTT. Amino acids: CASSYKGARELFF.

By sample share, this clonotype is medium-sized. The rearrangement links TRBV29-1 to TRBJ1-1; D gene ambiguous. The CDR3 sequence is 13 residues long. CDR1 is SQVTM and CDR2 is ANQGSEA in the germline V gene. V gave up 3 bases and J gave up 1 base, with 9 bases separating them. In DNA form, the CDR3 reads TGCAGCGTTGATAGTCCAGAGAACACTGAAGCTTTCTTT. It yields the protein CSVDSPENTEAFF. Together with reference TRBV29-1 and TRBJ1-1, the CDR3 gives the full variable domain: SAVISQKPSRDICQRGTSLTIQCQVDSQVTMMFWYRQQPGQSLTLIATANQGSEATYESGFVIDKFPISRPNLTFSTLTVSNMSPEDSSIYLCSVDSPENTEAFFGQGTRLTVV.

About this clonotype: One junction end disagrees with the germline gene, perhaps due to a read error. The J gene is TRBJ2-7, the V gene TRBV11-2; D possibly corresponds to TRBD2 (7 bases). CDR1 is SGHAT, CDR2 FQNNGV, per germline. The CDR3 length is 15 residues. For the CDR3, the DNA is TGTGCCAGCAGCTCAGATAAGGGGGGGAGATACGGGCAGTACTTC. Its translation: CASSSDKGGRYGQYF.

The V and J genes are TRBV29-1 and TRBJ2-3; perhaps TRBD2 as D (7 bases). V gave up 3 bases and J gave up 5 bases, with 12 bases separating them. Germline CDR1 and CDR2: SQVTM and ANQGSEA. The CDR3 is 13 amino acids. CDR3 DNA: TGCAGCGTTGAGGGGGGGCAATTAGATACGCAGTATTTT. It specifies CSVEGGQLDTQYF.

A note on this clonotype: Its ends do not fully match the called genes, so a read error is possible. The rearrangement uses TRBV6-5 and TRBJ1-5, with a tentative D call TRBD1 (5 bases). The length of the CDR3 is 14 residues. Germline CDR1 MNHEY, CDR2 SVGAGI. The CDR3 spells CATSRLGDSQPQHF. CDR3 coding DNA: TGTGCCACCAGTAGGTTGGGGGATAGTCAGCCCCAGCATTTT.

This clonotype occurred many times. This rearrangement joins TRBV6-2 or TRBV6-3 to TRBJ2-1; a possible D gene is TRBD2 (6 bases). In germline, CDR1 is MNHEY, CDR2 SVGEGT. The CDR3 runs 13 residues. V was clipped by 6 bases and J by 8 bases, with 14 bases between them. CDR3 DNA: TGTGCCAGCAGGGGACTGGGAAAGGATGAGCAGTTCTTC. Amino acids: CASRGLGKDEQFF.

Comments on this clonotype: At one boundary the junction diverges from the germline segment, which might be a read error. The rearrangement links TRBV28 to TRBJ2-7; D unresolved. The CDR3 extends over 13 amino acids. Germline lookup yields CDR1 MDHEN and CDR2 SYDVKM. This CDR3 is CASSLMTAYEQNF. The CDR3 coding sequence is TGTGCCAGCAGTTTAATGACGGCCTACGAGCAGAACTTC.

Here the CDR3 reads CASRLSTDTQYF. The DNA of the CDR3 is TGTGCCAGCAGACTAAGCACAGATACGCAGTATTTT. The chain uses TRBV11-2 and TRBJ2-3; the D is unclear. Germline V gene data show CDR1 as SGHAT and CDR2 as FQNNGV. The V and J ends lost 6 bases and 0 bases respectively, with 4 bases between them. The CDR3 totals 12 residues.

There are a few counts of this clonotype. The J gene is TRBJ1-5, the V gene TRBV6-6; D is uncertain. CDR1 and CDR2 from the germline V gene are MNHNY and SVGAGI (reference sequence). The V end lost 4 bases, the J end lost 6 bases, and 13 bases lay between the germline ends. This CDR3 is built from 14 residues. Here the CDR3 DNA reads TGTGCCAGCAGTTCTCAGGCGAGAGCTCAGCCCCAGCATTTT. This translates into CASSSQARAQPQHF.

Of note for this clonotype: Since the CDR3 does not end with the conserved phenylalanine or tryptophan, this likely comes from a read error. The chain joins TRBV5-6 to TRBJ2-1; unclear D gene. Germline V gene lookup returns CDR1 SGHDT and CDR2 YYEEEE. There are 14 residues in the CDR3. The CDR3 DNA reads TGTGCCAACAGCCCCTGGACCGATAGAACTGAGCAGTTCTTA. It codes for CANSPWTDRTEQFL.

J is TRBJ2-7 and V is TRBV28, with TRBD1 matching 8 bases. From germline, CDR1 is MDHEN and CDR2 SYDVKM. This CDR3 spans 15 amino acids. Trimming removed 7 bases from V and 6 bases from J; junction bases left unmatched: 14. The CDR3 loop reads CASTKQGVIAPEQYF. As DNA, the CDR3 is TGTGCCAGCACAAAACAGGGGGTCATTGCCCCCGAGCAGTACTTC. The complete variable domain, with remaining parts taken from reference TRBV28 and TRBJ2-7, reads DVKVTQSSRYLVKRTGEKVFLECVQDMDHENMFWYRQDPGLGLRLIYFSYDVKMKEKGDIPEGYSVSREKKERFSLILESASTNQTSMYLCASTKQGVIAPEQYFGPGTRLTVT.

This clonotype was found many times. The chain carries TRBV14 and TRBJ2-1; D possibly corresponds to TRBD2 (5 bases). Germline lookup yields CDR1 SGHDN and CDR2 FVKESK. V gave up 0 bases and J gave up 7 bases, with 19 bases separating them. CDR3 length: 17 residues. The CDR3 is CASSQDTRLAFFNEQFF. CDR3 in DNA: TGTGCCAGCAGCCAAGATACTCGGCTAGCATTTTTTAATGAGCAGTTCTTC.

V usage is TRBV13 and J usage is TRBJ1-1; 9 bases align to TRBD1. The CDR3 covers 15 residues. The germline V gene has CDR1 PRHDT and CDR2 FYEKMQ (reference sequence). J was trimmed by 1 base and V by 1 base; bases with no gene match: 1. In nucleotides, the CDR3 is TGTGCCAGCAGCTTAGCACAGGGGGCGAACACTGAAGCTTTCTTT. This gives the protein CASSLAQGANTEAFF.

Remarks on this clonotype: The CDR3 does not close with the conserved phenylalanine or tryptophan, likely indicating a read error. This chain joins TRBV29-1 and TRBJ2-5, with D tentatively TRBD1 or TRBD2 (7 bases each). This CDR3 is built from 15 residues. Germline CDR1 is SQVTM and CDR2 is ANQGSEA. The DNA for the CDR3 is TGCAACGTTGAGGGGGACAGAGGGAGGGCAGAGACCCAGTACCTC. It is translated as CNVEGDRGRAETQYL.

The chain is built from TRBV11-2 and TRBJ2-5, with D maybe TRBD2 (7 bases). V was clipped by 6 bases and J by 2 bases, with 13 bases between them. The V gene's germline CDR1 is SGHAT and CDR2 FQNNGV. CDR3 length equals 14 residues. CDR3: CASRMAGAQETQYF. DNA of the CDR3: TGTGCCAGCAGGATGGCGGGGGCACAAGAGACCCAGTACTTC.